What follows describes a single T cell receptor (beta chain). It has no known antigen specificity. It has no much larger one-base neighbor in the sample; base qualities were not kept. The method behind the library was the immunoSEQ multiplex PCR assay. TCRdb obtained this table from immuneACCESS and retained in-frame rearrangements with V and J assigned. These tables miss some clones; where compared with another copy, unresolved V genes account for less than half of the shortfall, and the remainder is unexplained. For this sample there are around 70,000 clones; roughly 96% appear just once. The ten top clones hold approximately 0.2% of the sample. From its cysteine to its phenylalanine, the CDR3 spans 16 amino acids. CDR3 DNA is the only sequence kept; it has 48 bases, read in frame from the first base. The germline V gene encodes CDR1 SGHRS and CDR2 YFSETQ. Unmatched junction bases come to 12, with V trimmed by 4 bases and J by 3 bases.

The sample originates from a study of technical replicates of blood from several donors (dated by TCRdb to about 2017). The chain was built from TRBV5-1 and TRBJ1-1, with 7 central nucleotides matching TRBD1. Sequencing was performed on T cells isolated from PBMCs. This TCR came from a human donor in good health. The CDR3 region: CASSQGTVGKDTEAFF. The bases are TGCGCCAGCAGCCAGGGGACAGTTGGGAAGGACACTGAAGCTTTCTTT. Extended through the reference TRBV5-1 and TRBJ1-1 proteins, this CDR3 yields the full variable domain: KAGVTQTPRYLIKTRGQQVTLSCSPISGHRSVSWYQQTPGQGLQFLFEYFSETQRNKGNFPGRFSGRQFSNSRSEMNVSTLELGDSALYLCASSQGTVGKDTEAFFGQGTRLTVV.